This TCR beta chain originates from a study of metastatic and nonmetastatic thyroid tumors. MiXCR re-clonotyped the PCR reads for TCRdb. The sample comprises 45,000 to 50,000 clones, around 25% of which are singletons, and roughly 3.2% rests with the top ten. The entire patient cohort was treatment-naive prior to thyroid surgery. The germline V gene has CDR1 DFQATT and CDR2 SNEGSKA (reference sequence). V gave up 0 bases and J gave up 6 bases; unmatched junction bases: 4. The CDR3 sequence is 13 residues long. The sequence was collected from a male donor with papillary thyroid cancer or a benign thyroid nodule (not recorded which). Some clones in this sample may be carry-over from other donors' samples. V is TRBV20-1 and J is TRBJ2-7, with 8 bases that match TRBD1. Sample: blood. The DNA for the CDR3 is TGCAGTGCTAGAGATGACAGGGGTCCCGAGCAGTACTTC. Its protein product is CSARDDRGPEQYF.